A selection of T cell receptor beta chains follows, all from one sample in a study of blood T cell repertoires in COVID-19. TCRdb's table, derived via immunoSEQ multiplex PCR, lists solely in-frame clones and lacks some. Of roughly 170,000 clones listed, 82% are singletons. Material for sequencing was PBMCs or T cells enriched from blood (not recorded which). These receptors originate from a man between 60 and 70 years old who had recovered from COVID-19. CDR3s include the opening cysteine and the closing phenylalanine or tryptophan. Fields, in order: clone size, V gene, J gene, D gene, CDR3 DNA, CDR3 protein. The D gene is left open where the match is weak. Size is omitted from some rows. Given values are once, few, many or a class for expanded clones.

clone_size: NA; v_call: TRBV19; j_call: TRBJ1-4; d_call: NA; cdr3_nt: TGTGCCAGTAGTATAGAGGCCTACCCGGGGGAAAAACTGTTTTTT; cdr3_aa: CASSIEAYPGEKLFF
clone_size: NA; v_call: TRBV7-9; j_call: TRBJ2-1; d_call: TRBD1; cdr3_nt: TGTGCCAGCAGCCATCCACGACAGGGGGCCGGTGAGCAGTTCTTC; cdr3_aa: CASSHPRQGAGEQFF
clone_size: NA; v_call: TRBV6-5; j_call: TRBJ2-1; d_call: TRBD2; cdr3_nt: TGTGCCAGCAGTTACTCCGCTAGCGGGGCATACAATGAGCAGTTCTTC; cdr3_aa: CASSYSASGAYNEQFF
clone_size: NA; v_call: TRBV29-1; j_call: TRBJ2-2; d_call: NA; cdr3_nt: TGCAGCGTTGAAGATCCAGGGTACACCGGGGAGCTGTTTTTT; cdr3_aa: CSVEDPGYTGELFF
clone_size: NA; v_call: TRBV28; j_call: TRBJ1-5; d_call: TRBD1; cdr3_nt: TGTGCCAGCACCCTGACAGGGGATTTGTATTTT; cdr3_aa: CASTLTGDLYF
clone_size: NA; v_call: TRBV7-8; j_call: TRBJ2-7; d_call: NA; cdr3_nt: TGTGCCAGCAGCTTAGAGAACAGGGTCCACTACGAGCAGTACTTC; cdr3_aa: CASSLENRVHYEQYF
clone_size: once; v_call: TRBV27; j_call: TRBJ1-2; d_call: TRBD1; cdr3_nt: TGTGCCAGCAGTCCGGGGACAGGGAATGGCTACACCTTC; cdr3_aa: CASSPGTGNGYTF
clone_size: NA; v_call: TRBV7-9; j_call: TRBJ1-1; d_call: NA; cdr3_nt: TGTGCCAGCAGCTTAGGCAGGGAGGGCACTGAAGCTTTCTTT; cdr3_aa: CASSLGREGTEAFF
clone_size: NA; v_call: TRBV7-2; j_call: TRBJ1-5; d_call: NA; cdr3_nt: TGTGCCACTAAACGGGAGGGTCAGAGCAATCAGCCCCAGCATTTT; cdr3_aa: CATKREGQSNQPQHF
clone_size: NA; v_call: TRBV27; j_call: TRBJ2-7; d_call: TRBD2; cdr3_nt: TGTGCCACCCGACCTAGCGGGAGCTACGAGCAGTACTTC; cdr3_aa: CATRPSGSYEQYF